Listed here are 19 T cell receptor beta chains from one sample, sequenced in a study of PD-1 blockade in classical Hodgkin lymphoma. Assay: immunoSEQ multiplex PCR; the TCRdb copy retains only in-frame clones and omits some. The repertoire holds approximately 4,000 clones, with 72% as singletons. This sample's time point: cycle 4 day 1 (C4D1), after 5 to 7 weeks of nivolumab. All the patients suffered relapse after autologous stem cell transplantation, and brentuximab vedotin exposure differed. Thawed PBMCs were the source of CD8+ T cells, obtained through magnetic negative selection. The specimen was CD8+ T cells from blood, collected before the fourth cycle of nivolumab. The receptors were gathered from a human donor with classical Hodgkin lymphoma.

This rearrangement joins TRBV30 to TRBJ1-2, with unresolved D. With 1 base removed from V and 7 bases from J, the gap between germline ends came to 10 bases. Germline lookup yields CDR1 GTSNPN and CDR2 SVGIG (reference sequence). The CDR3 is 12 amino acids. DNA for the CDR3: TGTGCCTGGAGTGCCCTTTCGGGTGGCTACACCTTC. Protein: CAWSALSGGYTF. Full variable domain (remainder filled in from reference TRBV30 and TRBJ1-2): SQTIHQWPATLVQPVGSPLSLECTVEGTSNPNLYWYRQAAGRGLQLLFYSVGIGQISSEVPQNLSASRPQDRQFILSSKKLLLSDSGFYLCAWSALSGGYTFGSGTRLTVV.

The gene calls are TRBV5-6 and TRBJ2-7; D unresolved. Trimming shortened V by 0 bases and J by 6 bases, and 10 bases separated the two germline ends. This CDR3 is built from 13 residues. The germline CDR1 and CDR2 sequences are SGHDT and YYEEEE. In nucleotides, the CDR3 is TGTGCCAGCAGCTTGGCCTCGGGCCGCGAGCAGTACTTC. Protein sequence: CASSLASGREQYF.

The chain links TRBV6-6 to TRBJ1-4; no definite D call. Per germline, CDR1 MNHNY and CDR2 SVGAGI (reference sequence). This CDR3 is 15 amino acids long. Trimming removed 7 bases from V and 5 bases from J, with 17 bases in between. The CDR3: CASILYLGGNEKLFF. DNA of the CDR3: TGTGCCAGCATCCTCTACCTGGGAGGGAATGAAAAACTGTTTTTT.

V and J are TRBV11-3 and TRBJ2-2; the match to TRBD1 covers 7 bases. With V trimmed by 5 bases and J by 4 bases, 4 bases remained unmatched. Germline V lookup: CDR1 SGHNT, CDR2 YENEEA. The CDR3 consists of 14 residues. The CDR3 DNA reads TGTGCCAGCAGCCCAGGGGGTGCCACCGGGGAGCTGTTTTTT. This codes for CASSPGGATGELFF.

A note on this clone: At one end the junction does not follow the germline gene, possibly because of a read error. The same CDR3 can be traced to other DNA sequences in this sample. CDR3 sequence reads: CASSLYGGTGNTIYF. The CDR3 bases are TGTGCTAGCAGCTTATATGGAGGAACTGGAAACACCATATATTTT. V and J are TRBV7-2 and TRBJ1-3; D is ambiguous. Germline assignment: CDR1 SGHTA and CDR2 FQGNSA. CDR3 length: 15 amino acids.

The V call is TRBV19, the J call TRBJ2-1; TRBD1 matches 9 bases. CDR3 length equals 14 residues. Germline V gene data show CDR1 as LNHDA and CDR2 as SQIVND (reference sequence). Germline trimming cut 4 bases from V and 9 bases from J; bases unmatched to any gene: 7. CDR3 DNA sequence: TGTGCCAGTAGTAGGGACAGGGAGATTAGTGAGCAGTTCTTC. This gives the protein CASSRDREISEQFF.

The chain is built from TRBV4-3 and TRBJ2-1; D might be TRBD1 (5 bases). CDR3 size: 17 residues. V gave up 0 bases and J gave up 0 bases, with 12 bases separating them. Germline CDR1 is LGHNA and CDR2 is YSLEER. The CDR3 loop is CASSQDAPGYSYNEQFF. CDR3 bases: TGCGCCAGCAGCCAAGACGCCCCAGGGTACTCCTACAATGAGCAGTTCTTC.

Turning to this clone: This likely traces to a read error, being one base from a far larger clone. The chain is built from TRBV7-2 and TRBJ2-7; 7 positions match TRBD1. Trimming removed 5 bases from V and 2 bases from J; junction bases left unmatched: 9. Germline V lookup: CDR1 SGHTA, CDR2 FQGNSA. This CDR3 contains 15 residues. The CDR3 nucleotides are TGTGCCAGCAGCCAGCAGAGGACAGGCACCTACGAGCAGTACTTC. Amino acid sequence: CASSQQRTGTYEQYF. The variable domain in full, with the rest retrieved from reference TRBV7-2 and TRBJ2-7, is GAGVSQSPSNKVTEKGKDVELRCDPISGHTALYWYRQSLGQGLEFLIYFQGNSAPDKSGLPSDRFSAERTGGSVSTLTIQRTQQEDSAVYLCASSQQRTGTYEQYFGPGTRLTVT.

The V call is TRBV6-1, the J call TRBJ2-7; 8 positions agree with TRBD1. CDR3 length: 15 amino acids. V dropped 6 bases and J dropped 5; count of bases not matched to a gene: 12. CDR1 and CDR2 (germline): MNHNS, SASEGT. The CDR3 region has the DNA TGTGCCAGCAGCCCACGGACAGGGAGTTTCGACGAGCAGTACTTC. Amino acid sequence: CASSPRTGSFDEQYF.

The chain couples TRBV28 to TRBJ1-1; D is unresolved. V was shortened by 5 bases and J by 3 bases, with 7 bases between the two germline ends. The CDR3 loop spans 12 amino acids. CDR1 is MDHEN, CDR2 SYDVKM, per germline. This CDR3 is CASSPRHTEAFF. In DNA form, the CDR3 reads TGTGCCAGCAGTCCCCGTCACACTGAAGCTTTCTTT. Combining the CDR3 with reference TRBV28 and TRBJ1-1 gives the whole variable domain DVKVTQSSRYLVKRTGEKVFLECVQDMDHENMFWYRQDPGLGLRLIYFSYDVKMKEKGDIPEGYSVSREKKERFSLILESASTNQTSMYLCASSPRHTEAFFGQGTRLTVV.

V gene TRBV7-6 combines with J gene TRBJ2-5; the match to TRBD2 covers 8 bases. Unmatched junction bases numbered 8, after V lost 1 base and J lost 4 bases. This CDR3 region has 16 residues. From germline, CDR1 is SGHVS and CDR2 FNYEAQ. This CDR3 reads CASSLDLGGGRETQYF. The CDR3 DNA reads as TGTGCCAGCAGCTTAGATTTGGGCGGGGGGAGAGAGACCCAGTACTTC.

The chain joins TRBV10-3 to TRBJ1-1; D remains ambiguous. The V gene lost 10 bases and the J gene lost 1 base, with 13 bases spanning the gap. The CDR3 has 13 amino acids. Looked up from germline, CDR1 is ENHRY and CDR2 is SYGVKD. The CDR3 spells CANARGTNTEAFF. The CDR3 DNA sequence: TGTGCCAACGCAAGAGGCACGAACACTGAAGCTTTCTTT.

In DNA, the CDR3 is TGCGCCAGCAGCTTGAACAGGGGCTACGAGCAGTACTTC. It translates to CASSLNRGYEQYF. This chain connects TRBV5-1 to TRBJ2-7; 7 bases align to TRBD1. CDR1 is SGHRS, CDR2 YFSETQ, per germline. V lost 1 base and J lost 3; bases outside the gene matches: 1. The CDR3 covers 13 residues. The full variable domain, with the rest looked up from reference TRBV5-1 and TRBJ2-7, is KAGVTQTPRYLIKTRGQQVTLSCSPISGHRSVSWYQQTPGQGLQFLFEYFSETQRNKGNFPGRFSGRQFSNSRSEMNVSTLELGDSALYLCASSLNRGYEQYFGPGTRLTVT.

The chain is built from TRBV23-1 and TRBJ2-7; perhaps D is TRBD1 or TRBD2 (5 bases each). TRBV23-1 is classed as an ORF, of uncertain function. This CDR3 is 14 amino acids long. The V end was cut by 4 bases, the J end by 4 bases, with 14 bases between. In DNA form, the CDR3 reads TGCGCCAGCAGTCGGGCAGGGACCCGATACGAGCAGTACTTC. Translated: CASSRAGTRYEQYF.

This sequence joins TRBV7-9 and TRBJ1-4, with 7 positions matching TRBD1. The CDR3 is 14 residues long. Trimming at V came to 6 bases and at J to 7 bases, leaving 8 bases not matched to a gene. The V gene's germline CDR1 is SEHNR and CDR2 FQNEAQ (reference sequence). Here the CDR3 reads CASSGTVSREKLFF. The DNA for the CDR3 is TGTGCCAGCAGTGGGACAGTGTCCCGTGAAAAACTGTTTTTT.

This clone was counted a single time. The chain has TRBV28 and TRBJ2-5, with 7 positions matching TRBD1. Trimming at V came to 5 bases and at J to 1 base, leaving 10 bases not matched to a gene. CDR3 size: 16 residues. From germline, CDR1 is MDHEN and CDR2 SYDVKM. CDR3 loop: CASSTPGTALQETQYF. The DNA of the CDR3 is TGTGCCAGCAGTACCCCCGGGACAGCACTCCAAGAGACCCAGTACTTC.

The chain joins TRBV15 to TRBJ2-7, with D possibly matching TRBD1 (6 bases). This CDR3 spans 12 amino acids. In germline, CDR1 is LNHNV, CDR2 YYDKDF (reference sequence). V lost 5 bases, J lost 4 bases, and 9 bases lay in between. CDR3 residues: CATSDRKYEQYF. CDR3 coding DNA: TGTGCCACCAGCGACAGGAAGTACGAGCAGTACTTC.

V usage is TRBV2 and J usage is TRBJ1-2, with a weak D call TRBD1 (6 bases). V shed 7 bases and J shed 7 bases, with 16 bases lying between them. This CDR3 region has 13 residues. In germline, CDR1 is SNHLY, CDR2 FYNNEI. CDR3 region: CASKPQGLGGYTF. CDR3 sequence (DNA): TGTGCCAGCAAACCTCAGGGGCTGGGTGGCTACACCTTC.

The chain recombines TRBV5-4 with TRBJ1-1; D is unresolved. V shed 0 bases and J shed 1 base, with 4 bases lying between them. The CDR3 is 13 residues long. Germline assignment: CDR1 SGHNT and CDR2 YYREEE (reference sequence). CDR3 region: CASSLGGNTEAFF. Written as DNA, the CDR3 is TGTGCCAGCAGCTTGGGGGGGAACACTGAAGCTTTCTTT.